The 6 T cell receptor beta chains in this list originate from one sample, sequenced in a study of PD-L1 blockade in urothelial cancer. This table comes from immunoSEQ multiplex PCR, and its TCRdb copy is limited to in-frame clones, with some not included. Altogether just under 45,000 clones are present, more than 70% being singletons, with the ten largest covering approximately 14%. Here the sequenced sample was PBMCs, taken around atezolizumab (anti-PD-L1) treatment. Source of these receptors: an older woman with urothelial cancer.

The genes are TRBV19 and TRBJ2-3; possibly TRBD1 for D (6 bases). V lost 1 base to trimming and J lost 4 bases, with 12 bases between them. This CDR3 is 15 amino acids long. Germline values: CDR1 LNHDA, CDR2 SQIVND (reference sequence). The chain's CDR3 is CASSIAGGQADTQYF. For the CDR3, the DNA is TGTGCCAGTAGTATAGCTGGGGGACAAGCAGATACGCAGTATTTT. Full variable domain (outside the CDR3, taken from reference TRBV19 and TRBJ2-3): DGGITQSPKYLFRKEGQNVTLSCEQNLNHDAMYWYRQDPGQGLRLIYYSQIVNDFQKGDIAEGYSVSREKKESFPLTVTSAQKNPTAFYLCASSIAGGQADTQYFGPGTRLTVL.

The rearrangement joins TRBV28 to TRBJ2-3; weak D call: TRBD1 (6 bases). The CDR3 is 15 residues long. The V and J ends lost 6 bases and 6 bases respectively, with 19 bases between them. Germline CDR1 and CDR2: MDHEN and SYDVKM. The CDR3, as DNA: TGTGCCAGCAGATCCGGACAGTTCTTTGGGGATACGCAGTATTTT. Encoded protein: CASRSGQFFGDTQYF.

The V call is TRBV4-1, the J call TRBJ2-6, with 8 bases lining up with TRBD1. CDR1 is MGHRA, CDR2 YSYEKL, per germline. The CDR3 is 19 amino acids. Unmatched junction bases numbered 10, after V lost 3 bases and J lost 0 bases. CDR3: CASSHFGDRYFSGANVLTF. CDR3 sequence (DNA): TGCGCCAGCAGCCACTTTGGGGACAGGTACTTCTCTGGGGCCAACGTCCTGACTTTC.

Ten or more counts support this clone. The J gene is TRBJ1-2, the V gene TRBV19; no firm D call. CDR3 length equals 14 residues. The V end lost 4 bases, the J end lost 2 bases, and 11 bases lay between the germline ends. In germline, CDR1 is LNHDA, CDR2 SQIVND (reference sequence). CDR3 DNA: TGTGCCAGTAGTAGGGCCCTCGAGAACTATGGCTACACCTTC. This encodes CASSRALENYGYTF. The complete variable domain, with remaining parts taken from reference TRBV19 and TRBJ1-2, reads DGGITQSPKYLFRKEGQNVTLSCEQNLNHDAMYWYRQDPGQGLRLIYYSQIVNDFQKGDIAEGYSVSREKKESFPLTVTSAQKNPTAFYLCASSRALENYGYTFGSGTRLTVV.

The gene calls are TRBV9 and TRBJ2-1, with a tentative D call TRBD2 (7 bases). The CDR3 is made up of 15 amino acids. V was clipped by 0 bases and J by 8 bases, with 15 bases between them. Germline CDR1 is SGDLS and CDR2 is YYNGEE. The CDR3 DNA is TGTGCCAGCAGCGTAGCTCTGTGGGGGGGCGATGAGCAGTTCTTC. Encoded protein: CASSVALWGGDEQFF.

This sequence joins TRBV4-3 and TRBJ2-7; 10 bases line up with TRBD1. The V and J ends lost 2 bases and 6 bases, in that order; junction bases with no gene match: 10. The CDR3 extends over 16 amino acids. Germline CDR1 reads LGHNA; CDR2 reads YSLEER. The CDR3 coding sequence is TGCGCCAGCAGCCAACTTCGGCCGGGACAGGGGAGCGAGCAGTACTTC. Residues: CASSQLRPGQGSEQYF.